Sequencing of this T cell receptor (beta chain) was carried out in a study of blood T cell repertoires in COVID-19. Across the study: The United States, Italy and Spain provided the acute and convalescent COVID-19 samples. PBMCs, B-cell-depleted T cells, or T cells provided the cDNA or gDNA that made up the material.

This CDR3 spans 15 amino acids. Study processing details: Researchers report that nucleated cell counts were estimated from reference gene primer amplification. TCRdb's copy holds only in-frame clones and misses some; the assay was immunoSEQ multiplex PCR. V, J and clone size are those of that table, while D and trimming were read from the DNA. The sample comprises about 66,000 clones, 82% of which are singletons, and under 8% rests with the top ten. This receptor was taken from a man aged 55 to 70 with acute or convalescent COVID-19. The sample taken for sequencing was peripheral blood. This chain connects TRBV21-1 to TRBJ1-2; TRBD1, the table's D call, was not compared with the DNA. TRBV21-1 is labeled a pseudogene. CDR3: CASSKRQGADYGYTF. CDR3 DNA sequence: TGTGCCAGCAGCAAGCGACAGGGGGCTGACTATGGCTACACCTTC.